This entry concerns a single T cell receptor beta chain. Antigen specificity is unknown. The sample is drawn from a study of human T cells and chemical hapten exposure. Study in general: Patches that contained 0.01% DPC were applied to the upper back and read at 6 days. A patient group, mainly female, showed alopecia areata, totalis or universalis. General study results and limits: The presence of alopecia in the donors means their immune response may differ from healthy people's.

Trimming took 1 base from V and 1 from J; bases not matched to a gene: 10. The germline V gene encodes CDR1 MGHDK and CDR2 SYGVNS. The CDR3 has 18 residues. TCRdb re-analysed the RACE reads in MiXCR, keeping a single row per CDR3 protein. The sample shows around 77,000 distinct CDR3 sequences, around 10% of them seen only once. As for time point: patch test 1, 2 weeks after DPC sensitization. Treatment specified: therapeutic diphenylcyclopropenone sensitization with weekly scalp DPC. Total RNA was extracted from unfractionated whole blood. This receptor was identified in a middle-aged woman with alopecia areata. Some clones in this sample may be carry-over from other donors' samples. This specimen consisted of whole blood, obtained in connection with sensitization to the hapten diphenylcyclopropenone (DPC). The chain carries TRBV25-1 and TRBJ2-7; 10 nucleotides line up with TRBD2. The CDR3 DNA follows: TGTGCCAGCAGTGAATGGGGGGCTAGCGGGGGCCATTCCTACGAGCAGTACTTC. It codes for CASSEWGASGGHSYEQYF.